These 12 T cell receptor beta chains came from one sample sequenced in a study of human T cells and chemical hapten exposure. MiXCR, run by TCRdb on the RACE reads, gives a single entry per CDR3 protein. The sample carries around 130,000 distinct CDR3 sequences, about 9% recorded once. The time point: healthy volunteer bleed at 2 weeks. Total RNA came from unfractionated whole blood. Sequences were obtained from whole blood. The receptors were gathered from a male donor in good health. Some clones in this sample may be carry-over from other donors' samples.

This clonotype was counted ten times or more. The V and J genes are TRBV7-9 and TRBJ1-2, with unresolved D. The CDR3 sequence is 13 residues long. With 2 bases removed from V and 8 bases from J, the gap between germline ends came to 12 bases. Germline V gene sequence: CDR1 SEHNR, CDR2 FQNEAQ (reference sequence). The CDR3 sequence is CASSLQEYGGYTF. In nucleotides, the CDR3 is TGTGCCAGCAGCTTACAAGAGTATGGAGGCTACACCTTC.

V gene TRBV19 combines with J gene TRBJ1-5; D gene uncertain. Germline CDR1 is LNHDA and CDR2 is SQIVND (reference sequence). The CDR3 runs 14 residues. V shed 3 bases and J shed 4 bases, with 10 bases lying between them. In DNA form, the CDR3 reads TGTGCCAGTAGTATCCGGCCCATAAATCAGCCCCAGCATTTT. Translation: CASSIRPINQPQHF. The whole variable domain, remainder taken from reference TRBV19 and TRBJ1-5, is DGGITQSPKYLFRKEGQNVTLSCEQNLNHDAMYWYRQDPGQGLRLIYYSQIVNDFQKGDIAEGYSVSREKKESFPLTVTSAQKNPTAFYLCASSIRPINQPQHFGDGTRLSIL.

Ten or more counts support this clonotype. The chain carries TRBV7-2 and TRBJ1-5; D not resolved. The germline CDR1 and CDR2 sequences are SGHTA and FQGNSA. The CDR3 is 14 amino acids. V lost 5 bases to trimming and J lost 0 bases, with 8 bases between them. The CDR3 protein is CASSPQVSNQPQHF. CDR3 sequence (DNA): TGTGCCAGCAGCCCTCAGGTTAGCAATCAGCCCCAGCATTTT.

This rearrangement joins TRBV20-1 to TRBJ1-5; 12 bases are shared with TRBD1. Germline CDR1 reads DFQATT; CDR2 reads SNEGSKA (reference sequence). V dropped 1 base and J dropped 6; count of bases not matched to a gene: 7. This CDR3 is built from 16 residues. CDR3 coding DNA: TGCAGTGCTAGAGGGGGACAGGGGGCGCTTGGTCAGCCCCAGCATTTT. Translated: CSARGGQGALGQPQHF.

The chain employs TRBV5-1 and TRBJ2-3; 9 positions agree with TRBD1. V shed 4 bases and J 4 bases; nucleotides not matched to a gene: 4. Germline V lookup: CDR1 SGHRS, CDR2 YFSETQ. There are 14 residues in the CDR3. The CDR3 loop reads CASSRTGDADTQYF. The CDR3 DNA is TGCGCCAGCAGCCGGACAGGGGACGCAGATACGCAGTATTTT.

V is TRBV6-5 and J is TRBJ1-1; a possible D gene is TRBD1 (5 bases). The V and J ends lost 0 bases and 4 bases respectively, with 12 bases between them. CDR3 size: 15 residues. Looked up from germline, CDR1 is MNHEY and CDR2 is SVGAGI. The CDR3 region is CASSYSGDPTTEAFF. The DNA of the CDR3 is TGTGCCAGCAGTTACTCGGGGGACCCGACCACTGAAGCTTTCTTT.

This clonotype turned up a few times. This rearrangement joins TRBV5-1 to TRBJ1-5; no clear D. The CDR3 spans 14 residues. Germline assignment: CDR1 SGHRS and CDR2 YFSETQ. V was clipped by 0 bases and J by 4 bases, with 8 bases between them. CDR3 region: CASSLDWQNQPQHF. In DNA form, the CDR3 reads TGCGCCAGCAGCTTGGACTGGCAGAATCAGCCCCAGCATTTT.

This clonotype was counted many times. CDR3 nucleotides: TGCAGTGCCACCCCCGGGGCAGGGGACACCGGGGAGCTGTTTTTT. Protein sequence: CSATPGAGDTGELFF. V is TRBV20-1 and J is TRBJ2-2, with D tentatively TRBD1 (6 bases). Germline values: CDR1 DFQATT, CDR2 SNEGSKA (reference sequence). V lost 6 bases and J lost 3, with 17 bases in between. CDR3 length: 15 residues.

This clonotype was picked up a small number of times. The genes are TRBV27 and TRBJ2-7; D is undetermined. Trimming pared 0 bases from V and 2 bases from J, leaving 8 bases between. The CDR3 is 14 residues long. Germline V gene data show CDR1 as MNHEY and CDR2 as SMNVEV (reference sequence). The CDR3 reads CASSLSRLAYEQYF. In DNA form, the CDR3 reads TGTGCCAGCAGTTTATCTAGATTGGCCTACGAGCAGTACTTC.

This chain's CDR3 is CASSATDGQGIEQYF. In nucleotides, the CDR3 is TGTGCCAGCTCAGCGACGGACGGACAGGGGATCGAGCAGTACTTC. The genes are TRBV18 and TRBJ2-7; TRBD1 aligns across 9 bases. CDR1 is KGHSH, CDR2 LQKENI, per germline. V lost 5 bases, J lost 6 bases, and 11 bases stayed unmatched. The CDR3 has 15 residues.

This clonotype was seen more than once but under ten times. The chain joins TRBV6-6 to TRBJ2-1; possibly TRBD1 or TRBD2 for D (5 bases each). Looked up from germline, CDR1 is MNHNY and CDR2 is SVGAGI (reference sequence). The germline V and J ends were trimmed by 5 bases and 4 bases, with 12 bases remaining between them. CDR3 length: 14 amino acids. CDR3 sequence: CASSPEGKYNEQFF. CDR3 in DNA: TGTGCCAGCAGTCCAGAGGGGAAATACAATGAGCAGTTCTTC.

This clonotype appeared a few times. This chain uses TRBV6-6 with TRBJ2-4; a weak D match, TRBD2 (5 bases). Germline loops: CDR1 MNHNY, CDR2 SVGAGI (reference sequence). Trimming pared 2 bases from V and 9 bases from J, leaving 11 bases between. The CDR3 is 13 amino acids. CDR3 bases: TGTGCCAGCAGTTACCTCAGAGAGGGCATTCAGTACTTC. It encodes CASSYLREGIQYF.